This T cell receptor beta chain originates from a study of T cells in Graves' hyperthyroidism and ophthalmopathy. Broader study findings: The authors' 13 V-J model separated ophthalmopathy from stable hyperthyroidism.

This clonotype has ten or more counts. Its antigen remains unknown. Amplified TCR beta CDR3 regions derived from RNA transcripts. HTBI primers were the set used in a first-round RT-PCR of the TCR CDR3. TCRdb recomputed calls from the multiplex PCR reads with MiXCR, one row per CDR3 protein. The sample records 150,000 to 200,000 distinct CDR3 sequences, 9.4% being singletons. In germline, CDR1 is SGHTA, CDR2 FQGNSA. The CDR3 sequence is 16 residues long. With 5 bases removed from V and 0 bases from J, the gap between germline ends came to 14 bases. The specimen was blood. The source of this sequence is a woman between 18 and 29 years old with Graves' hyperthyroidism that later progressed to Graves' ophthalmopathy. The chain employs TRBV7-2 and TRBJ1-3, with no clear D. The CDR3 here is CASSPNWVFSGNTIYF. The CDR3, as DNA: TGTGCCAGCAGCCCCAATTGGGTTTTCTCTGGAAACACCATATATTTT.